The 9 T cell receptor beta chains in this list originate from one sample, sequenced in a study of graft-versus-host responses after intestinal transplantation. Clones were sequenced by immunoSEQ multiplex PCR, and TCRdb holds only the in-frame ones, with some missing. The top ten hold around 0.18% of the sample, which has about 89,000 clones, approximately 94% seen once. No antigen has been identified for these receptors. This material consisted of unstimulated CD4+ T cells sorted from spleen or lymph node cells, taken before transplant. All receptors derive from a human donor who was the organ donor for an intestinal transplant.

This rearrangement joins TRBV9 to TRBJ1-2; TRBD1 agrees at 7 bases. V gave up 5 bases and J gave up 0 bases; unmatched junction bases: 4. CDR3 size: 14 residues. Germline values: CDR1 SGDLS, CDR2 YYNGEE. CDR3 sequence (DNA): TGTGCCAGCAGTCCAGGGGGATCTAACTATGGCTACACCTTC. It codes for CASSPGGSNYGYTF.

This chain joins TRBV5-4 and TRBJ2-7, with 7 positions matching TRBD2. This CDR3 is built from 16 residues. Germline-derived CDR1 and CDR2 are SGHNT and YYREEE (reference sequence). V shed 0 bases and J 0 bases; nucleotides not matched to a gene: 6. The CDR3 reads CASSLVAGTTSYEQYF. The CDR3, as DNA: TGTGCCAGCAGCTTGGTCGCGGGGACTACCTCCTACGAGCAGTACTTC.

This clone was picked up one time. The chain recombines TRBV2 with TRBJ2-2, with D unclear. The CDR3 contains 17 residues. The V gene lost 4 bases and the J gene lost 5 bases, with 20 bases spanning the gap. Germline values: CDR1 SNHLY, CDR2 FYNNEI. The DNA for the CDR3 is TGTGCCAGCAGTGGACGCCCGGTGCAGAAATTTACCGGGGAGCTGTTTTTT. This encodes CASSGRPVQKFTGELFF.

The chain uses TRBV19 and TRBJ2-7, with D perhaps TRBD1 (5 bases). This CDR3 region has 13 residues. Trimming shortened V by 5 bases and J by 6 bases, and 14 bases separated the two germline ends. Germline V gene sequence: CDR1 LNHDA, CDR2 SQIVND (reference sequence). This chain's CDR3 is CASSADSLGEQYF. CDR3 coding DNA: TGTGCCAGTAGTGCCGACAGCCTTGGCGAGCAGTACTTC.

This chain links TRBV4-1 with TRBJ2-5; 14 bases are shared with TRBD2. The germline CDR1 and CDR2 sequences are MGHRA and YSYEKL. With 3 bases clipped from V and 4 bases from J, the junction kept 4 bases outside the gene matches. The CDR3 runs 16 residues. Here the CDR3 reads CASSQEGLAGAETQYF. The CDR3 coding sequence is TGCGCCAGCAGCCAGGAGGGACTAGCGGGGGCAGAGACCCAGTACTTC.

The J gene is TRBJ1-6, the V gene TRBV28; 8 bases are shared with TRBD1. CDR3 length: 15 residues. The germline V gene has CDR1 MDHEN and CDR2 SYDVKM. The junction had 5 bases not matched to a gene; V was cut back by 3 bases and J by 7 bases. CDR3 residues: CASSFRDRQNSPLHF. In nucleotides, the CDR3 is TGTGCCAGCAGTTTCCGGGACAGGCAGAATTCACCCCTCCACTTT.

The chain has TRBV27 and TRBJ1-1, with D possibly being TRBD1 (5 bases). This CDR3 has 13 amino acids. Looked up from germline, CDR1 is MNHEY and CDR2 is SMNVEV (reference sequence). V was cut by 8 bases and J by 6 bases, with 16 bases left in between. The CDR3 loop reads CASYLRGRSEAFF. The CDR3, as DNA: TGTGCCAGCTACCTAAGGGGAAGGTCTGAAGCTTTCTTT.

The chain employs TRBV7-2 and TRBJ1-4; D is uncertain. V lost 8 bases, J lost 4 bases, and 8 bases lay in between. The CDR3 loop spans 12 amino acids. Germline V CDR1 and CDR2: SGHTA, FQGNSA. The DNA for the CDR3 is TGTGCCAGCGGGGTCCTTAATGAAAAACTGTTTTTT. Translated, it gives CASGVLNEKLFF.

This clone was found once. Written as DNA, the CDR3 is TGTGCCAGCAGTTACTCGCGACAGGGGAACACTGAAGCTTTCTTT. This translates into CASSYSRQGNTEAFF. The chain carries TRBV6-5 and TRBJ1-1; 7 bases match TRBD1. Per germline, CDR1 MNHEY and CDR2 SVGAGI. V was pared by 0 bases and J by 1 base, with 2 bases of the junction left unmatched. The CDR3 length is 15 residues.